The entry below gives a single T cell receptor (beta chain) sequence along with its context. The antigen is undetermined. This sample was included in a study of cytomegalovirus exposure and HLA in healthy donors. CDR1 LNHDA and CDR2 SQIVND come from the germline V gene (reference sequence). The CDR3 is 12 amino acids. V shed 5 bases and J shed 15 bases, with 17 bases lying between them. Researchers ran the PCR with 60 Vbeta and 13 Jbeta primers. TCRdb keeps only in-frame clones here, not all; method: immunoSEQ multiplex PCR. The sample includes under 130,000 clones, 76% of them seen just once. Study observations and caveats: Published work reported that the classifier diagnosed cytomegalovirus status with high specificity and sensitivity. Certain indistinguishable V segments, among them TRBV6-2 and TRBV6-3, were excluded. Analysis was performed later, and it showed HLA-associated TCR beta chains to be more clonally expanded than equally common others. Immune exposure data for these donors was limited to CMV serostatus.

This TCR came from a woman in her late teens or twenties in good health and CMV-seropositive. J is TRBJ2-1 and V is TRBV19; possibly TRBD2 for D (5 bases). The specimen was PBMCs. The CDR3 DNA is TGTGCCAGTAGTCCAGGTGAGAGGGCCCTGTTCTTC. It encodes CASSPGERALFF.